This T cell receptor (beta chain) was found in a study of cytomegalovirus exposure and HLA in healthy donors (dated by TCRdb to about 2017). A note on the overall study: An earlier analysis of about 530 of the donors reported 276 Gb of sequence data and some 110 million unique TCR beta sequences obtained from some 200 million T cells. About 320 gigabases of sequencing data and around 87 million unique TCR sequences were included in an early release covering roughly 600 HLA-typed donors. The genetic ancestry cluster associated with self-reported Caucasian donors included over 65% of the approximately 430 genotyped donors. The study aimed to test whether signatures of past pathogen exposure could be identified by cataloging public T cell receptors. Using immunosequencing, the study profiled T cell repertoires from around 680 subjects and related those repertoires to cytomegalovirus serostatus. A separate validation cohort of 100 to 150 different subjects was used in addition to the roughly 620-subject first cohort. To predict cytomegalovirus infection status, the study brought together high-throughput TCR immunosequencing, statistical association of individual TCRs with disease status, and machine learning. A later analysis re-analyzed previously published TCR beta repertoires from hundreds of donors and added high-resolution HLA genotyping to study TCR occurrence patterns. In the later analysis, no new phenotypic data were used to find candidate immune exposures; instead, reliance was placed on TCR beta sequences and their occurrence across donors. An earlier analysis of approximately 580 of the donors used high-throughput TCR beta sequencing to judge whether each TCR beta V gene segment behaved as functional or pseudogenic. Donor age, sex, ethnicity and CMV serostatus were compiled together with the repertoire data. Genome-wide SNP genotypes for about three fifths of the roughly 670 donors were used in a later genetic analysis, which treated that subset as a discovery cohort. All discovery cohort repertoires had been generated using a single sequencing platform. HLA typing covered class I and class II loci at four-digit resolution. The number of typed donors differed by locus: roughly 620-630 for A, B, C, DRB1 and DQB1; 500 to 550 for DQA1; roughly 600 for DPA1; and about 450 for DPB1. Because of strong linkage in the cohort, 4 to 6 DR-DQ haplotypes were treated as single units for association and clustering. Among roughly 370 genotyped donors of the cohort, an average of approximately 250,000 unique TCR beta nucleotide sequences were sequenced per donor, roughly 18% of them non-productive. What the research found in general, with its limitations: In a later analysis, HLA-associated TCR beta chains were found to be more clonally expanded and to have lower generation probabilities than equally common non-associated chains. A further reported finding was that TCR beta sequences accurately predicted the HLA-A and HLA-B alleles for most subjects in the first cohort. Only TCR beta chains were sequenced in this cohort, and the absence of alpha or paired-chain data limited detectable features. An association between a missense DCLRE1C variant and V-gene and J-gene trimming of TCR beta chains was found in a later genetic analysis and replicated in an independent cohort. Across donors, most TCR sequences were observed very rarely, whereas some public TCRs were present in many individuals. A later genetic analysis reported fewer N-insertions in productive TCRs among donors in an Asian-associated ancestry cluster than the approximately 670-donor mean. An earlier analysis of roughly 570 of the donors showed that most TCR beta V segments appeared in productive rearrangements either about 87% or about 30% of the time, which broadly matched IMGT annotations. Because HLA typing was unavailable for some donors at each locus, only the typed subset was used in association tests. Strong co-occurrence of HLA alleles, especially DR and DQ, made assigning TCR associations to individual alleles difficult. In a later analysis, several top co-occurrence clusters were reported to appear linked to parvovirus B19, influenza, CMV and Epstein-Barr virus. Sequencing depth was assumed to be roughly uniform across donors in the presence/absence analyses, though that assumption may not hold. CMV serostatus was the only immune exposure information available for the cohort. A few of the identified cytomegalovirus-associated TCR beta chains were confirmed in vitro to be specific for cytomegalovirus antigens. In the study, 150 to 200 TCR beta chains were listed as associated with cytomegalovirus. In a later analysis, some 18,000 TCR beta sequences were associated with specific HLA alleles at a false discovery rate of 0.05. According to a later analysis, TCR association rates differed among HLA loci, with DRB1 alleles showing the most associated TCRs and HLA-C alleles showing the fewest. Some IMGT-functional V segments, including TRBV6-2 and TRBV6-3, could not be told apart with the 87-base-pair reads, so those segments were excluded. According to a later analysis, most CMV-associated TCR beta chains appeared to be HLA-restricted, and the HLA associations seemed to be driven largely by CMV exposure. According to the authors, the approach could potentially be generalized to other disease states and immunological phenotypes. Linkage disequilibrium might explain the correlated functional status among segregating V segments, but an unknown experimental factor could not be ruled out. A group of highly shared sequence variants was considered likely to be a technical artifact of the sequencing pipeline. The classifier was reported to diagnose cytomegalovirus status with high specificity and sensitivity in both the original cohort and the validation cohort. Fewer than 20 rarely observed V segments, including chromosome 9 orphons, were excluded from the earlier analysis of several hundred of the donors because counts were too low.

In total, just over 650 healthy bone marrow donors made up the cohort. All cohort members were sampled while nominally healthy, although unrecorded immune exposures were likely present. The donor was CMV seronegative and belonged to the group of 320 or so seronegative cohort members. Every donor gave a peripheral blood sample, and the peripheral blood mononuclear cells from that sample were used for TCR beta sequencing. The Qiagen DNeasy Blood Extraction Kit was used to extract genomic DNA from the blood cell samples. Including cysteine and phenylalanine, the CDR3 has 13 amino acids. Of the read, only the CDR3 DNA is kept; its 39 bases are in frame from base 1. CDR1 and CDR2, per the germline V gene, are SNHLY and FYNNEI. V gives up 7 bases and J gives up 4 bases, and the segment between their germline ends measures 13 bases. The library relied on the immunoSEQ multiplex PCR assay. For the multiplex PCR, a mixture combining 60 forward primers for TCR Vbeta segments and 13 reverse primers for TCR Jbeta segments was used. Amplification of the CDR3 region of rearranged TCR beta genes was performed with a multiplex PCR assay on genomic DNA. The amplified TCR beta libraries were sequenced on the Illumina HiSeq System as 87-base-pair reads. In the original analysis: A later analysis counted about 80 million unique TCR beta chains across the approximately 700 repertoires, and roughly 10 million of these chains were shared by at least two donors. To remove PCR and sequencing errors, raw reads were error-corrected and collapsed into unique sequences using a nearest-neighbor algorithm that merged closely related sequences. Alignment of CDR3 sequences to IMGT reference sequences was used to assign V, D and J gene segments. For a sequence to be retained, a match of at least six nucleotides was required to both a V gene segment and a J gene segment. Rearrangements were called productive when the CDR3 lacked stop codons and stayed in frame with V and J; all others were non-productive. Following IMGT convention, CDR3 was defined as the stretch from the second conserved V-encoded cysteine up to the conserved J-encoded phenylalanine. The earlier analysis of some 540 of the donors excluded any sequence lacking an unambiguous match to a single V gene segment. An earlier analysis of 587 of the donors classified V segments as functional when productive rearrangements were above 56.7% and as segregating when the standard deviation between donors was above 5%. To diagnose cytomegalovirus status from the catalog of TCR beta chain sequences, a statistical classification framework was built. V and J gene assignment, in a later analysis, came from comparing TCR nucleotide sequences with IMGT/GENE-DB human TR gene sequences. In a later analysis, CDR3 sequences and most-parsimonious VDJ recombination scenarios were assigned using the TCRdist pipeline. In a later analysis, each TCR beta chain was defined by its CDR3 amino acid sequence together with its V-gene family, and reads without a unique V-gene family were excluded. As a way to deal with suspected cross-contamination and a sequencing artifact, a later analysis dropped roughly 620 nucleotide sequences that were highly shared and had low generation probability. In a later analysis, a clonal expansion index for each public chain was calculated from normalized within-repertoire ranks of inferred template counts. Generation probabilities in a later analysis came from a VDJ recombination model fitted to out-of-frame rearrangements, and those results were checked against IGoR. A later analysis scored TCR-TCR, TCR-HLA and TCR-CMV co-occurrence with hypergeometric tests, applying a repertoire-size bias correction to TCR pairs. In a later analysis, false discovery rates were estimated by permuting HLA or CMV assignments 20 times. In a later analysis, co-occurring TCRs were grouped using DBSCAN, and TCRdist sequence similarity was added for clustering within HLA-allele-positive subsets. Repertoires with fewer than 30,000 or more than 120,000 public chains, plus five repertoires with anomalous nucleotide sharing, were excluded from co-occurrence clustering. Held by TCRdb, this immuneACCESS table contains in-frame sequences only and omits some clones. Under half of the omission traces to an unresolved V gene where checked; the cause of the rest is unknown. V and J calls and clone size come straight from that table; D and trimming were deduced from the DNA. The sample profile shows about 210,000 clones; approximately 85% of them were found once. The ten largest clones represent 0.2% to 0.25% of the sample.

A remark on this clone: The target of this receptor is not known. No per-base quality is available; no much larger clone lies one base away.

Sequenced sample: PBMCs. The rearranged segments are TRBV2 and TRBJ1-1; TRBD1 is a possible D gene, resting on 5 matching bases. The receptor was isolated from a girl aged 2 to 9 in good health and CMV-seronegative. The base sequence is TGTGCCAGCAATCGAGGGGAGGGCACTGAAGCTTTCTTT. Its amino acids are CASNRGEGTEAFF.